The 31 T cell receptor beta chains listed next were all sequenced from one sample in a study of cytomegalovirus exposure and HLA in healthy donors. The PCR ran on 60 Vbeta and 13 Jbeta primers. The data were produced by immunoSEQ multiplex PCR, yet TCRdb's version contains in-frame clones alone and is incomplete. The sample holds about 150,000 clones; around 81% are singletons and the top ten take around 5.6%. The sample consisted of PBMCs. The receptors stem from a woman in her 40s in good health and CMV-seropositive.

The CDR3, as DNA: TGTGCCAGCAGTGAAGCGGACAGGGGGCGCGATGGCTACACCTTC. Translated, it gives CASSEADRGRDGYTF. The chain couples TRBV6-1 to TRBJ1-2, with TRBD1 identical over 11 bases. CDR1 is MNHNS, CDR2 SASEGT, per germline. The CDR3 contains 15 residues. Trimming at V came to 0 bases and at J to 6 bases, leaving 3 bases not matched to a gene.

The J gene is TRBJ2-3, the V gene TRBV30, with a tentative D call TRBD2 (6 bases). Trimming took off 8 bases at V and 1 base at J, with 16 bases between the two ends. Germline CDR1 GTSNPN, CDR2 SVGIG (reference sequence). This CDR3 has 14 residues. The CDR3 DNA follows: TGTGCCCTGGAGGGAGGCGATGGCACAGATACGCAGTATTTT. Amino acid sequence: CALEGGDGTDTQYF.

This clone came up a few times. The J gene is TRBJ1-3, the V gene TRBV5-4; D unresolved. The CDR3 has 13 residues. The V and J ends lost 6 bases and 2 bases respectively, with 9 bases between them. In germline, CDR1 is SGHNT, CDR2 YYREEE (reference sequence). The CDR3 region has the DNA TGTGCCAGCACGCACAAAACTGGAAACACCATATATTTT. Protein product: CASTHKTGNTIYF. The whole variable domain, filled in from reference TRBV5-4 and TRBJ1-3, reads ETGVTQSPTHLIKTRGQQVTLRCSSQSGHNTVSWYQQALGQGPQFIFQYYREEENGRGNFPPRFSGLQFPNYSSELNVNALELDDSALYLCASTHKTGNTIYFGEGSWLTVV.

V gene TRBV7-9 combines with J gene TRBJ1-5, with D tentatively TRBD1 (6 bases). Germline V CDR1 and CDR2: SEHNR, FQNEAQ (reference sequence). V dropped 6 bases and J dropped 5 bases, with 8 bases sitting between them. CDR3 length: 12 residues. The CDR3 DNA reads TGTGCCAGCAGATCAGGGGATCAGCCCCAGCATTTT. It encodes CASRSGDQPQHF.

The chain combines TRBV15 with TRBJ1-1; D may be TRBD1 (5 bases). Looked up from germline, CDR1 is LNHNV and CDR2 is YYDKDF (reference sequence). V was clipped by 6 bases and J by 1 base, with 12 bases between them. CDR3 length equals 14 residues. CDR3 nucleotides: TGTGCCACCAGTAGGGACGGGAGGAACACTGAAGCTTTCTTT. This sequence encodes CATSRDGRNTEAFF.

The rearrangement links TRBV5-6 to TRBJ2-6; D is uncertain. The ends were cut back, 3 bases at V and 0 bases at J, with 13 bases in the middle. In germline, CDR1 is SGHDT, CDR2 YYEEEE. This CDR3 is built from 17 residues. The CDR3 DNA is TGTGCCAGCAGCTCCCCCGACACGAACTCTGGGGCCAACGTCCTGACTTTC. This sequence encodes CASSSPDTNSGANVLTF.

This chain links TRBV5-1 with TRBJ1-2; D uncertain. Germline CDR1 is SGHRS and CDR2 is YFSETQ. CDR3 size: 15 residues. The ends were cut back, 0 bases at V and 0 bases at J, with 9 bases in the middle. The CDR3 sequence is CASSLGSKTNYGYTF. CDR3 bases: TGCGCCAGCAGCTTGGGTAGCAAAACTAACTATGGCTACACCTTC.

As regards this clone: Other DNA sequences in this sample translate to the same CDR3. The DNA of the CDR3 is TGTGCCAGCAGCTTGGGAGGGGGTGGCTACGAGCAGTACTTC. It is translated as CASSLGGGGYEQYF. The V and J genes are TRBV5-6 and TRBJ2-7, with D possibly TRBD1 on 6 matching bases. The CDR3 totals 14 residues. CDR1 is SGHDT, CDR2 YYEEEE, per germline. The germline V and J ends were trimmed by 0 bases and 3 bases, with 10 bases remaining between them.

V usage is TRBV5-6 and J usage is TRBJ1-1; the match to TRBD1 covers 9 bases. The CDR3 loop spans 13 amino acids. Trimming cost V 7 bases and J 6 bases; bases outside gene matches: 7. Germline lookup yields CDR1 SGHDT and CDR2 YYEEEE. CDR3: CASRATGGPEAFF. Here the CDR3 DNA reads TGTGCCAGCCGCGCGACAGGGGGTCCTGAAGCTTTCTTT.

The chain uses TRBV27 and TRBJ1-5; a weak D match, TRBD1 (5 bases). Germline V gene lookup returns CDR1 MNHEY and CDR2 SMNVEV (reference sequence). Trimming pared 4 bases from V and 3 bases from J, leaving 7 bases between. This CDR3 has 13 amino acids. The CDR3 DNA follows: TGTGCCAGCAGTTCAGGGTACAATCAGCCCCAGCATTTT. Amino acid sequence: CASSSGYNQPQHF.

J is TRBJ1-5 and V is TRBV27; 10 nucleotides match TRBD1. The CDR3 contains 16 residues. The V gene's germline CDR1 is MNHEY and CDR2 SMNVEV (reference sequence). With V trimmed by 6 bases and J by 1 base, 6 bases remained unmatched. CDR3 DNA sequence: TGTGCCAGCAGGTCGACAGGGGGCGCGAGCAATCAGCCCCAGCATTTT. Residues: CASRSTGGASNQPQHF.

V and J are TRBV7-2 and TRBJ1-4; 11 nucleotides agree with TRBD1. V trimming: 5 bases; J trimming: 6 bases; junction bases outside the gene matches: 5. The germline V gene encodes CDR1 SGHTA and CDR2 FQGNSA. The CDR3 runs 15 residues. CDR3 protein: CASSTGQGAHEKLFF. CDR3 DNA: TGTGCCAGCAGCACAGGACAGGGGGCTCATGAAAAACTGTTTTTT.

This sequence joins TRBV28 and TRBJ2-6; D uncertain. Germline CDR1 and CDR2: MDHEN and SYDVKM. Trimming took 2 bases from V and 2 from J, leaving 4 bases between them. The CDR3 extends over 14 amino acids. This chain's CDR3 is CASSLTAGANVLTF. The CDR3 DNA follows: TGTGCCAGCAGTTTAACTGCTGGGGCCAACGTCCTGACTTTC. Looking up the rest from reference TRBV28 and TRBJ2-6 gives the full variable domain: DVKVTQSSRYLVKRTGEKVFLECVQDMDHENMFWYRQDPGLGLRLIYFSYDVKMKEKGDIPEGYSVSREKKERFSLILESASTNQTSMYLCASSLTAGANVLTFGAGSRLTVL.

This clone occurred a few times. In DNA, the CDR3 is TGTGCCAGCAGCAAAGAAAGCGGGAGCTCCTACGAGCAGTACTTC. Protein: CASSKESGSSYEQYF. V usage is TRBV21-1 and J usage is TRBJ2-7; TRBD2 reflects the table's D call only, with no check against the DNA. TRBV21-1 is designated a pseudogene. The CDR3 extends over 15 amino acids.

This clone was counted once. CDR3 loop: CASSLFGTDSNQPQHF. Written as DNA, the CDR3 is TGTGCCAGCAGCCTATTCGGGACAGATAGCAATCAGCCCCAGCATTTT. The V gene is TRBV7-2, the J gene TRBJ1-5; 7 positions match TRBD1. The CDR3 totals 16 residues. Germline-derived CDR1 and CDR2 are SGHTA and FQGNSA. Trimming took 5 bases from V and 0 from J; bases not matched to a gene: 7.

The V call is TRBV4-2, the J call TRBJ2-3, with 7 positions matching TRBD1. From germline, CDR1 is LGHNA and CDR2 YNFKEQ. Trimming cost V 0 bases and J 10 bases; bases outside gene matches: 7. The length of the CDR3 is 14 residues. The CDR3 is CASSQDSGTAPQYF. The DNA of the CDR3 is TGTGCCAGCAGCCAAGATTCAGGGACAGCACCGCAGTATTTT.

J is TRBJ2-3 and V is TRBV7-6; the D gene is possibly TRBD1 (6 bases). V shed 8 bases and J shed 1 base, with 13 bases lying between them. CDR3 length: 14 amino acids. Germline CDR1 reads SGHVS; CDR2 reads FNYEAQ. The CDR3 sequence is CASGSRQGTDTQYF. In nucleotides, the CDR3 is TGTGCCAGCGGATCCCGACAGGGCACAGATACGCAGTATTTT. Full variable domain (missing parts from reference TRBV7-6 and TRBJ2-3): GAGVSQSPRYKVTKRGQDVALRCDPISGHVSLYWYRQALGQGPEFLTYFNYEAQQDKSGLPNDRFSAERPEGSISTLTIQRTEQRDSAMYRCASGSRQGTDTQYFGPGTRLTVL.

V gene TRBV28 combines with J gene TRBJ1-5; 8 positions agree with TRBD1. The V segment lost 4 bases and the J segment 1 base; nucleotides outside the gene matches: 9. Per germline, CDR1 MDHEN and CDR2 SYDVKM. The CDR3 sequence is 17 residues long. The DNA for the CDR3 is TGTGCCAGCAGTTCGTTAGACAGGGGAACGAGCAATCAGCCCCAGCATTTT. This encodes CASSSLDRGTSNQPQHF.

In its sample, this clone was seen once. This chain connects TRBV6-5 to TRBJ2-7, with a weak D call TRBD1 (5 bases). The CDR3 length is 14 residues. Trimming cost V 6 bases and J 1 base, with 13 bases left between them. CDR1 is MNHEY, CDR2 SVGAGI, per germline. In DNA form, the CDR3 reads TGTGCCAGCAGCCCCCGTTCAGGGTCCTACGAGCAGTACTTC. It translates to CASSPRSGSYEQYF.

The chain couples TRBV27 to TRBJ2-2, with D perhaps TRBD2 (5 bases). Germline V gene data show CDR1 as MNHEY and CDR2 as SMNVEV (reference sequence). The CDR3 consists of 17 residues. Trimming stripped 3 bases from V and 0 bases from J, with 14 bases between. CDR3 region: CASSLFPGLANTGELFF. DNA for the CDR3: TGTGCCAGCAGTTTGTTTCCCGGACTCGCGAACACCGGGGAGCTGTTTTTT.

The rearrangement links TRBV5-5 to TRBJ1-1; maybe TRBD1 (6 bases). The CDR3 length is 17 residues. Germline CDR1 and CDR2: SGHKS and YYEKEE (reference sequence). V lost 1 base, J lost 8 bases, and 24 bases lay in between. The CDR3 sequence is CASSLRAGAHQSDEAFF. Written as DNA, the CDR3 is TGTGCCAGCAGCTTGAGGGCAGGGGCCCACCAATCCGACGAAGCTTTCTTT. Full variable domain (missing parts from reference TRBV5-5 and TRBJ1-1): DAGVTQSPTHLIKTRGQQVTLRCSPISGHKSVSWYQQVLGQGPQFIFQYYEKEERGRGNFPDRFSARQFPNYSSELNVNALLLGDSALYLCASSLRAGAHQSDEAFFGQGTRLTVV.

CDR3 residues: CASSESGAPGNTIYF. The CDR3 nucleotides are TGCGCCAGCAGTGAGTCAGGGGCTCCTGGAAACACCATATATTTT. The chain recombines TRBV10-2 with TRBJ1-3, with D possibly matching TRBD1 (5 bases). CDR1 and CDR2 (germline): WSHSY, SAAADI. Trimming cost V 0 bases and J 2 bases, with 8 bases left between them. CDR3 size: 15 residues.

V and J are TRBV5-4 and TRBJ1-3; tentative D call: TRBD1 (6 bases). V was trimmed by 3 bases and J by 4 bases, leaving 11 bases between them. The germline gives CDR1 SGHNT, CDR2 YYREEE (reference sequence). CDR3 length: 14 residues. Here the CDR3 DNA reads TGTGCCAGCAGCTGGGGGCAGTTCGGAAACACCATATATTTT. This codes for CASSWGQFGNTIYF.

V usage is TRBV28 and J usage is TRBJ1-2; possibly TRBD1 for D (6 bases). The CDR3 length is 15 residues. V was clipped by 8 bases and J by 4 bases, with 20 bases between them. Germline values: CDR1 MDHEN, CDR2 SYDVKM. The CDR3 DNA reads as TGTGCCAGCGCCTTTCGGCACACAGGGCTCTATGGCTACACCTTC. It codes for CASAFRHTGLYGYTF.

The rearrangement links TRBV28 to TRBJ2-3; possibly TRBD2 for D (7 bases). Germline values: CDR1 MDHEN, CDR2 SYDVKM. The V end lost 1 base, the J end lost 4 bases, and 18 bases lay between the germline ends. This CDR3 has 17 residues. This chain's CDR3 is CASSLLGEGGWADTQYF. The CDR3 nucleotides read TGTGCCAGCAGTTTATTGGGGGAGGGGGGATGGGCAGATACGCAGTATTTT.

J is TRBJ2-3 and V is TRBV5-1; maybe TRBD2 (6 bases). The CDR3 spans 15 residues. Trimming removed 1 base from V and 3 bases from J, with 12 bases in between. From germline, CDR1 is SGHRS and CDR2 YFSETQ. In DNA form, the CDR3 reads TGCGCCAGCAGCTTGACGGCAGGGAGGACAGATACGCAGTATTTT. Translated, it gives CASSLTAGRTDTQYF.

The chain joins TRBV19 to TRBJ2-2; 8 nucleotides match TRBD2. Germline CDR1 reads LNHDA; CDR2 reads SQIVND (reference sequence). The CDR3 spans 15 residues. V shed 6 bases, J shed 5 bases, and the junction held 8 bases outside the gene matches. DNA for the CDR3: TGTGCCAGTAGACCCAGCGGGAGTGGAACCGGGGAGCTGTTTTTT. This encodes CASRPSGSGTGELFF.

The V call is TRBV28, the J call TRBJ1-3; TRBD1 matches 7 bases. Germline CDR1 and CDR2: MDHEN and SYDVKM. There are 15 residues in the CDR3. J lost 3 bases, V lost 4 bases, and 6 bases had no gene match. CDR3 loop: CASSSQGGGGNTIYF. The CDR3 DNA is TGTGCCAGCAGTTCCCAAGGGGGCGGTGGAAACACCATATATTTT. Full variable domain (missing parts from reference TRBV28 and TRBJ1-3): DVKVTQSSRYLVKRTGEKVFLECVQDMDHENMFWYRQDPGLGLRLIYFSYDVKMKEKGDIPEGYSVSREKKERFSLILESASTNQTSMYLCASSSQGGGGNTIYFGEGSWLTVV.

This chain joins TRBV30 and TRBJ1-2, with TRBD1 identical over 9 bases. The CDR3 runs to 16 residues. The V gene end was trimmed by 7 bases and the J gene end by 5 bases; junction bases not matched to a gene: 17. Germline CDR1 is GTSNPN and CDR2 is SVGIG (reference sequence). The CDR3 is CASNPGQGSTWYGYTF. CDR3 nucleotides: TGTGCCTCCAACCCGGGACAGGGCTCCACCTGGTATGGCTACACCTTC.

This clone was recorded once. This chain uses TRBV9 with TRBJ2-5; D might be TRBD2 (5 bases). This CDR3 region has 15 residues. The V gene's germline CDR1 is SGDLS and CDR2 YYNGEE. The ends were cut back, 2 bases at V and 2 bases at J, with 13 bases in the middle. The CDR3 here is CASSVGGSVQETQYF. In nucleotides, the CDR3 is TGTGCCAGCAGCGTCGGTGGTAGCGTACAAGAGACCCAGTACTTC.

The rearrangement joins TRBV2 to TRBJ2-3; 9 bases fit TRBD1. Germline values: CDR1 SNHLY, CDR2 FYNNEI. This CDR3 has 14 residues. V lost 7 bases and J lost 2; bases outside the gene matches: 4. The CDR3 region is CASNGQGHTDTQYF. CDR3 sequence (DNA): TGTGCCAGCAACGGACAGGGGCACACAGATACGCAGTATTTT. Looking up the rest from reference TRBV2 and TRBJ2-3 gives the full variable domain: EPEVTQTPSHQVTQMGQEVILRCVPISNHLYFYWYRQILGQKVEFLVSFYNNEISEKSEIFDDQFSVERPDGSNFTLKIRSTKLEDSAMYFCASNGQGHTDTQYFGPGTRLTVL.